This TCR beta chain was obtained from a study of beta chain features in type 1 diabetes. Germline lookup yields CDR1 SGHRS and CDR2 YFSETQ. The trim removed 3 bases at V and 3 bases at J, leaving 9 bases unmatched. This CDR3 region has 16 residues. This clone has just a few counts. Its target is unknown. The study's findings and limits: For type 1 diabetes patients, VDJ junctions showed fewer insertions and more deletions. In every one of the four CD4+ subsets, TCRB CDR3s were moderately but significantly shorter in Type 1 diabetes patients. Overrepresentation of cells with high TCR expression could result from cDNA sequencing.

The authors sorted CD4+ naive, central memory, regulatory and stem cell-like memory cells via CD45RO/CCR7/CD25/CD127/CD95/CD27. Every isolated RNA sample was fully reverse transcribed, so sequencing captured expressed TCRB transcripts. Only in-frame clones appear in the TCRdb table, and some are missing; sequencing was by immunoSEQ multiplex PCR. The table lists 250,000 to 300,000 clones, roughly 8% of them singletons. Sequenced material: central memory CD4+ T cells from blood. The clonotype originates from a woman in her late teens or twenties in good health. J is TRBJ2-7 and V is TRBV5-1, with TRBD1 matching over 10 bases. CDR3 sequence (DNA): TGCGCCAGCAGCTCCGAACCGGGACAGGGGAACTACGAGCAGTACTTC. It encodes CASSSEPGQGNYEQYF. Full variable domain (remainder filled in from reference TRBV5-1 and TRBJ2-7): KAGVTQTPRYLIKTRGQQVTLSCSPISGHRSVSWYQQTPGQGLQFLFEYFSETQRNKGNFPGRFSGRQFSNSRSEMNVSTLELGDSALYLCASSSEPGQGNYEQYFGPGTRLTVT.